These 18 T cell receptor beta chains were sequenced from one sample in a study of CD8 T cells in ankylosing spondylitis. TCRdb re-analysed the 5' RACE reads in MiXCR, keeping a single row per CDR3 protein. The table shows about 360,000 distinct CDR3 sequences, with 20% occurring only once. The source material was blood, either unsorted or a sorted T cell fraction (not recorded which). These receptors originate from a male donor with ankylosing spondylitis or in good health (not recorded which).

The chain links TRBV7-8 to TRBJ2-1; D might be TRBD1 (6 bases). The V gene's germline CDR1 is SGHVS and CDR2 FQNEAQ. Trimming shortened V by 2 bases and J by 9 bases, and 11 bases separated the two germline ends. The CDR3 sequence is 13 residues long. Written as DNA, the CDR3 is TGTGCCAGCAGCTTACAGGGGTACGGTGAGCAGTTCTTC. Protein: CASSLQGYGEQFF.

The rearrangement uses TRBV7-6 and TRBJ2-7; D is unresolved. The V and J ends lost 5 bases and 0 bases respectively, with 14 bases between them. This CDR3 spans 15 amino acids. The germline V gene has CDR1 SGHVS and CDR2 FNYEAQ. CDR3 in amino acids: CASSHGGSSSYEQYF. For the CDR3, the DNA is TGTGCCAGCAGCCACGGTGGGTCCAGCTCCTACGAGCAGTACTTC. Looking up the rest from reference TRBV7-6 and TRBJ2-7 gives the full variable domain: GAGVSQSPRYKVTKRGQDVALRCDPISGHVSLYWYRQALGQGPEFLTYFNYEAQQDKSGLPNDRFSAERPEGSISTLTIQRTEQRDSAMYRCASSHGGSSSYEQYFGPGTRLTVT.

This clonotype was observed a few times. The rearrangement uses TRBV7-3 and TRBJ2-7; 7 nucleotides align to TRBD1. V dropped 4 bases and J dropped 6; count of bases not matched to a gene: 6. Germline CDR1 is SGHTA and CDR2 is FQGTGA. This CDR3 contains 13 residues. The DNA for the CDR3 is TGTGCCAGCAGCTCTCGACAGGGATCCGAGCAGTACTTC. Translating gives CASSSRQGSEQYF.

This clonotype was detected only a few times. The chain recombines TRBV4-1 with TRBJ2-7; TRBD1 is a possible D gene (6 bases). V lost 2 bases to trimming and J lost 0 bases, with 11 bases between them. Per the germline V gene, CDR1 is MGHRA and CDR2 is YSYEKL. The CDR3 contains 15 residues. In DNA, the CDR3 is TGCGCCAGCAGCCAAACCCCGGACAGCTCCTACGAGCAGTACTTC. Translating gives CASSQTPDSSYEQYF.

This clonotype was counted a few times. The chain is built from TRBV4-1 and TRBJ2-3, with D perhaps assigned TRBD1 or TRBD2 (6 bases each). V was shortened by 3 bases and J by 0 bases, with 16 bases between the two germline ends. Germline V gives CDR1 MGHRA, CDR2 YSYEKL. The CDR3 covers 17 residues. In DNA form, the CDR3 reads TGCGCCAGCAGCCAGGTCCCGGGGGCCTCTAGCACAGATACGCAGTATTTT. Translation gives CASSQVPGASSTDTQYF.

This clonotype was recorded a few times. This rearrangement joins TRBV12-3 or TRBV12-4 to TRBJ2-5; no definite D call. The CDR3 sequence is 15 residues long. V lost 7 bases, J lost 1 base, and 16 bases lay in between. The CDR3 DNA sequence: TGTGCCAGCACCCACTACAGTCGGCGCCAAGAGACCCAGTACTTC. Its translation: CASTHYSRRQETQYF.

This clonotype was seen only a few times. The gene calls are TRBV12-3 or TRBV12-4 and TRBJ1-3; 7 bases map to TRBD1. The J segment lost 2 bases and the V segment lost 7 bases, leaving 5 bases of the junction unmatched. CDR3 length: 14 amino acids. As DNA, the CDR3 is TGTGCCAGCATCCAGGGGGTGGCTGGAAACACCATATATTTT. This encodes CASIQGVAGNTIYF.

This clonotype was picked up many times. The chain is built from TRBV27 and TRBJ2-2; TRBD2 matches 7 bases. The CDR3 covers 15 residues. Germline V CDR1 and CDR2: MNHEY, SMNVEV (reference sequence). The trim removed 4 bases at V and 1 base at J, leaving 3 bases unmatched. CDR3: CASSSSGGNTGELFF. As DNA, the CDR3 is TGTGCCAGCAGTTCGTCGGGGGGGAACACCGGGGAGCTGTTTTTT.

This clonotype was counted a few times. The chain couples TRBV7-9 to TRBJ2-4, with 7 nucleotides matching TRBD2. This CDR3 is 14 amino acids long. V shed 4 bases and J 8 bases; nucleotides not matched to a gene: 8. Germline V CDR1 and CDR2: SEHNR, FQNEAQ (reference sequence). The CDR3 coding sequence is TGTGCCAGCAGCTCTACCTTCACTAGCGACATTCAGTACTTC. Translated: CASSSTFTSDIQYF.

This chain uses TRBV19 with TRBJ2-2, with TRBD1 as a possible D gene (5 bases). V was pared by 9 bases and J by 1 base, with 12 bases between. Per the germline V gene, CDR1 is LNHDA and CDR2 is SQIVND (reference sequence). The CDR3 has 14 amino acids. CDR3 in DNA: TGTGCCAGAGGGGTTAGAGTGAACACCGGGGAGCTGTTTTTT. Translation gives CARGVRVNTGELFF.

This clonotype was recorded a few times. The CDR3 region has the DNA TGTGCCAGCAGTTTGGGGGGGGCTTTAAGGGATACGCAGTATTTT. It encodes CASSLGGALRDTQYF. This chain joins TRBV12-3 or TRBV12-4 and TRBJ2-3; TRBD2 is a possible D gene (7 bases). The CDR3 consists of 15 residues. Trimming removed 3 bases at V and 6 bases at J, with 16 bases between.

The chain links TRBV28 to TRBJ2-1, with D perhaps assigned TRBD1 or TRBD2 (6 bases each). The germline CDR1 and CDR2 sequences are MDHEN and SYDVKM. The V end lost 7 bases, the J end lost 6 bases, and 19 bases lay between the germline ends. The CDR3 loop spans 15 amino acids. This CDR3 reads CASTYPGAISNEQFF. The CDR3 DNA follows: TGTGCCAGCACCTACCCGGGGGCGATATCCAATGAGCAGTTCTTC.

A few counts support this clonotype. As DNA, the CDR3 is TGTGCCAGCTCACCCGCAGGGACAGAACAAGAGACCCAGTACTTC. Its protein product is CASSPAGTEQETQYF. The rearrangement joins TRBV18 to TRBJ2-5; the match to TRBD1 covers 7 bases. The germline V gene encodes CDR1 KGHSH and CDR2 LQKENI. The CDR3 is 15 amino acids. Trimming at V came to 3 bases and at J to 2 bases, leaving 6 bases not matched to a gene. The full variable domain, with the rest looked up from reference TRBV18 and TRBJ2-5, is NAGVMQNPRHLVRRRGQEARLRCSPMKGHSHVYWYRQLPEEGLKFMVYLQKENIIDESGMPKERFSAEFPKEGPSILRIQQVVRGDSAAYFCASSPAGTEQETQYFGPGTRLLVL.

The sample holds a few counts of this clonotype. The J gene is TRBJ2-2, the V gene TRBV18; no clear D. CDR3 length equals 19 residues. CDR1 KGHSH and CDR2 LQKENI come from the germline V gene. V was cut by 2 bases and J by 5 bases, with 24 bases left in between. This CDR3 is CASSPGPLAPEPPTGELFF. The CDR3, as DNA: TGTGCCAGCTCACCAGGTCCTTTGGCACCCGAGCCTCCTACCGGGGAGCTGTTTTTT.

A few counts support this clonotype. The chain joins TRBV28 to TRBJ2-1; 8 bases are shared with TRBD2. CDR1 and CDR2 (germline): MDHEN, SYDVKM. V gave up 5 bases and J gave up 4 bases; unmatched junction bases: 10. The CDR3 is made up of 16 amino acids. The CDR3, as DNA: TGTGCCAGCAGTCCTACCGGGACTAGTTTTTACAATGAGCAGTTCTTC. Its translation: CASSPTGTSFYNEQFF.

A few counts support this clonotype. DNA of the CDR3: TGTGCCAGCAGCGCCCCGTCGACCAGGGAGTACAATGAGCAGTTCTTC. Amino acid sequence: CASSAPSTREYNEQFF. The rearrangement links TRBV7-9 to TRBJ2-1; the D call may be TRBD1 or TRBD2 (5 bases each). The germline V gene encodes CDR1 SEHNR and CDR2 FQNEAQ (reference sequence). Trimming left V 5 bases short and J 4 bases short, with 18 bases between. The CDR3 loop spans 16 amino acids.

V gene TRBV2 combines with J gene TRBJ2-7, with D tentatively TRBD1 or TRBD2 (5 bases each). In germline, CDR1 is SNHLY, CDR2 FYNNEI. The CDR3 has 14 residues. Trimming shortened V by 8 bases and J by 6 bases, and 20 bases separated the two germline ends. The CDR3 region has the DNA TGTGCCAGCCCCAAATCCAGGGAGTACGGCGAGCAGTACTTC. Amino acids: CASPKSREYGEQYF.

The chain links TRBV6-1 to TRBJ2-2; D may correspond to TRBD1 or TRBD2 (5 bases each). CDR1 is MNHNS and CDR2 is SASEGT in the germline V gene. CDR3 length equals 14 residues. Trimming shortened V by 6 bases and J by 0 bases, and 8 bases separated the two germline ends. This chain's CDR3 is CASSRDANTGELFF. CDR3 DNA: TGTGCCAGCAGCAGGGACGCGAACACCGGGGAGCTGTTTTTT.